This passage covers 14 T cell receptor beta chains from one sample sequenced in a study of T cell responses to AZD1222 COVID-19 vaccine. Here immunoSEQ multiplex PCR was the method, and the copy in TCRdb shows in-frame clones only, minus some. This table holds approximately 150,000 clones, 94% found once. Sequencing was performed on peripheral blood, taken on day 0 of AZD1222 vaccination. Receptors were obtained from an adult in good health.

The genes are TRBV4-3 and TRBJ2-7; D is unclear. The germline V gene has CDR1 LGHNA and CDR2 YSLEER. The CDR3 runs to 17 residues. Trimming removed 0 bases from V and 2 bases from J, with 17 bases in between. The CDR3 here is CASSQDQGIAGAYEQYV. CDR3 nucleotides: TGCGCCAGCAGCCAAGATCAAGGAATAGCCGGAGCCTACGAGCAGTACGTC.

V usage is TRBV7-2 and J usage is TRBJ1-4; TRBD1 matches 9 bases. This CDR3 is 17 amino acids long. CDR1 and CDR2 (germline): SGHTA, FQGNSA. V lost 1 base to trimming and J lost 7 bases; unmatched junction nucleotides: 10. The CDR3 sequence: CASSLGYRGRKVEKLFF. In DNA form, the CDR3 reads TGTGCCAGCAGCTTAGGATACAGGGGGCGTAAGGTTGAAAAACTGTTTTTT.

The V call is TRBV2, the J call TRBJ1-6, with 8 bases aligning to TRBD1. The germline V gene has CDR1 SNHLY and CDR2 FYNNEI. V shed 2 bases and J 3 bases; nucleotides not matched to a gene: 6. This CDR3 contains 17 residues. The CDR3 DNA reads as TGTGCCAGCAGTGAAACAGGGGGTATGGGCTATAATTCACCCCTCCACTTT. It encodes CASSETGGMGYNSPLHF.

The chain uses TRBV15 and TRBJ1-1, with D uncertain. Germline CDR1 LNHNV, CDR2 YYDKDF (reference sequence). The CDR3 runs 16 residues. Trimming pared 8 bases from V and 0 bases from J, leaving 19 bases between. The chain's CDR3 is CATRQSRTSLNTEAFF. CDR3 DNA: TGTGCCACCCGCCAGTCCAGGACGTCCCTGAACACTGAAGCTTTCTTT.

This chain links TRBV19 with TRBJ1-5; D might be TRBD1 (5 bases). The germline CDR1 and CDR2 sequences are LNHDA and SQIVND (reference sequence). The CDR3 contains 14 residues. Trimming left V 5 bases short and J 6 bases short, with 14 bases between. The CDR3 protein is CASSPAGGGQPQHF. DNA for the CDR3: TGTGCCAGTAGTCCAGCGGGGGGTGGTCAGCCCCAGCATTTT.

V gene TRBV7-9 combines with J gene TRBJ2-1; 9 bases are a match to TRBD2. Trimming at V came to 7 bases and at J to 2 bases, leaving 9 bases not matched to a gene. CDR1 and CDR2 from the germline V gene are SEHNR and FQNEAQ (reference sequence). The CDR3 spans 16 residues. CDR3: CASTPSSGGTYNEQFF. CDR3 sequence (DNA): TGTGCCAGCACCCCAAGTAGCGGGGGTACCTACAATGAGCAGTTCTTC. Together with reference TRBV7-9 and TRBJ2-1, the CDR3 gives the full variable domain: DTGVSQNPRHKITKRGQNVTFRCDPISEHNRLYWYRQTLGQGPEFLTYFQNEAQLEKSRLLSDRFSAERPKGSFSTLEIQRTEQGDSAMYLCASTPSSGGTYNEQFFGPGTRLTVL.

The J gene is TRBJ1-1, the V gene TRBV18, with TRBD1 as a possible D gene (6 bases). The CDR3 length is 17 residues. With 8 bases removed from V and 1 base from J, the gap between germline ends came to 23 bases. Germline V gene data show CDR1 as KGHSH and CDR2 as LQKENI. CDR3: CASPTPQGRLANTEAFF. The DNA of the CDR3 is TGTGCCAGCCCCACCCCACAGGGCAGATTGGCGAACACTGAAGCTTTCTTT. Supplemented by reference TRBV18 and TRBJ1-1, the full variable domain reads NAGVMQNPRHLVRRRGQEARLRCSPMKGHSHVYWYRQLPEEGLKFMVYLQKENIIDESGMPKERFSAEFPKEGPSILRIQQVVRGDSAAYFCASPTPQGRLANTEAFFGQGTRLTVV.

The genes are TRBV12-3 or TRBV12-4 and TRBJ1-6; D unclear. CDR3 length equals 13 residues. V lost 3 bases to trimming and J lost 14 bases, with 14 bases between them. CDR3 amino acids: CASSFWALGTLHF. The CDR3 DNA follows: TGTGCCAGCAGTTTTTGGGCCTTGGGCACCCTCCACTTT.

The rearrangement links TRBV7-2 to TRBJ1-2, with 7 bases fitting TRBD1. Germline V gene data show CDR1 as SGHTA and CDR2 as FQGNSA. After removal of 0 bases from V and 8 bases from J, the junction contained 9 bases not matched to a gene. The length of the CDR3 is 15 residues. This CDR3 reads CASSLAEGQLDGYTF. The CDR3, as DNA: TGTGCCAGCAGCTTAGCGGAGGGACAGCTAGACGGCTACACCTTC.

The CDR3 coding sequence is TGTGCCACCAGCAGAGCTCCCGGGCCAGGGGGAAATTCACCCCTCCACTTT. It translates to CATSRAPGPGGNSPLHF. This chain joins TRBV15 and TRBJ1-6, with TRBD1 matching 7 bases. The germline V gene encodes CDR1 LNHNV and CDR2 YYDKDF (reference sequence). V shed 1 base and J 7 bases; nucleotides not matched to a gene: 10. The CDR3 runs to 17 residues.

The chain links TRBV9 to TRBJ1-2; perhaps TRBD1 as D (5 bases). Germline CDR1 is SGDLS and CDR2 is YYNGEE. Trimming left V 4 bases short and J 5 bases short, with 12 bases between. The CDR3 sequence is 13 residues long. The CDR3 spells CASSLDTGYGYTF. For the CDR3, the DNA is TGTGCCAGCAGCTTGGACACTGGGTATGGCTACACCTTC.

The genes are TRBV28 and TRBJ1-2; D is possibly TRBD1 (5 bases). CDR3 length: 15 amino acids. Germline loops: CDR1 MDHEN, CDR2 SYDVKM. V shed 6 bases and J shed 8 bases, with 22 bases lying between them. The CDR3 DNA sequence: TGTGCCAGCAGAGAATCCGGGACGTATGGGGCAGGCTACACCTTC. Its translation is CASRESGTYGAGYTF.

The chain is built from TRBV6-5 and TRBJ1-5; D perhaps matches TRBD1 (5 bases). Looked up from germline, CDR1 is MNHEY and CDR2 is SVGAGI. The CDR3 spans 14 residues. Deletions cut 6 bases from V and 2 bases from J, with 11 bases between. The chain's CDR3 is CASSTQQGNQPQHF. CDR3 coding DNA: TGTGCCAGCAGCACCCAACAGGGCAATCAGCCCCAGCATTTT.

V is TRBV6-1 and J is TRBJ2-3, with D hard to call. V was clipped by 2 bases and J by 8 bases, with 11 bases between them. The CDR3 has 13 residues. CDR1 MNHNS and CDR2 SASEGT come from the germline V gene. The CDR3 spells CASSELVQGTQYF. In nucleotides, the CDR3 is TGTGCCAGCAGTGAACTAGTCCAAGGTACGCAGTATTTT.